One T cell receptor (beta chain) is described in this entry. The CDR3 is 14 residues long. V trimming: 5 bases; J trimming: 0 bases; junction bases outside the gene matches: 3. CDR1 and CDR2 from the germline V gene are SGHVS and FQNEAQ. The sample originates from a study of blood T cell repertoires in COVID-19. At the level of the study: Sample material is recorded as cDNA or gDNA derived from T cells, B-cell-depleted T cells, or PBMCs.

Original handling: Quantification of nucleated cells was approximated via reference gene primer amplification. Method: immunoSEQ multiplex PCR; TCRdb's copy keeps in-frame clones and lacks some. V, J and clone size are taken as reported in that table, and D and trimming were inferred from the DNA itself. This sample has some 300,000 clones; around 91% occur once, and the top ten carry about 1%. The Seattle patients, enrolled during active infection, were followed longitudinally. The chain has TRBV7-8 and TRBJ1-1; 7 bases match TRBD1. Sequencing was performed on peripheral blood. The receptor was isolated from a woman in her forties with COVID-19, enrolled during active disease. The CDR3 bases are TGTGCCAGCAGCCGCGACAGGGTGAACACTGAAGCTTTCTTT. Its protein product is CASSRDRVNTEAFF.